This TCR beta chain was recovered during a study of cytomegalovirus exposure and HLA in healthy donors. In the case of this clone: Its antigen is not known.

The PCR was carried out with 60 Vbeta primers and 13 Jbeta primers. The data were produced by immunoSEQ multiplex PCR, yet TCRdb's version contains in-frame clones alone and is incomplete. The data contain 200,000 to 250,000 clones, roughly four fifths of them seen just once; the ten biggest clones take up more than 0.45%. The CDR3 loop spans 16 amino acids. V shed 0 bases and J 4 bases; nucleotides not matched to a gene: 5. CDR1 is MNHNS and CDR2 is SASEGT in the germline V gene. Whole-study findings and limits: TRBV6-2, TRBV6-3 and some other V segments were excluded as indistinguishable.

The V gene is TRBV6-1, the J gene TRBJ2-1; 8 nucleotides line up with TRBD2. The sample consisted of PBMCs. This clonotype was obtained from a middle-aged woman in good health and CMV-seronegative. The CDR3 nucleotides are TGTGCCAGCAGTGAAGCGCAGGCGGGGGGATACAATGAGCAGTTCTTC. This sequence encodes CASSEAQAGGYNEQFF.